This record covers a single TCR beta chain. Recruitment covered some 25 US areas and drew participants whose ages spanned roughly 18 to 90 years. The data originate from a study of blood T cell repertoires in COVID-19. Study in general: COVID-19 samples, acute and convalescent, were from the United States, Italy and Spain. PBMCs, B-cell-depleted T cells, or T cells provided the cDNA or gDNA that made up the material.

Trimming took 1 base from V and 4 from J, leaving 14 bases between them. Germline V gene sequence: CDR1 KGHSH, CDR2 LQKENI. CDR3 size: 16 residues. The method was immunoSEQ multiplex PCR; TCRdb's version includes in-frame clones alone and lacks a portion of them. The table has a few hundred thousand clones, 84% seen once. The TCR sequence derives from a woman in her forties who had recovered from COVID-19. The chain has TRBV18 and TRBJ1-3; no definite D call. Sequenced material: PBMCs or T cells enriched from blood (not recorded which). As DNA, the CDR3 is TGTGCCAGCTCACCACTCGGAGACCTTTCAGGAAACACCATATATTTT. Its translation: CASSPLGDLSGNTIYF.